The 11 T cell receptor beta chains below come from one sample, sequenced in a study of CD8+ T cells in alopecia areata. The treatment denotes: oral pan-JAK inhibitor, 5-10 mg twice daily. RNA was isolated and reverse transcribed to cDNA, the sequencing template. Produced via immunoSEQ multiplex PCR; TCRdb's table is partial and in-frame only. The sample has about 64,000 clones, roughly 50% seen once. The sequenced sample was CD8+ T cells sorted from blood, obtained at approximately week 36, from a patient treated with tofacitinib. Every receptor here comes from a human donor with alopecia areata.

In DNA form, the CDR3 reads TGCGCCAGCAGTCAATGGGAGTACAGGGGGCAGGGCACCGGGGAGCTGTTTTTT. Its protein product is CASSQWEYRGQGTGELFF. The rearrangement links TRBV23-1 to TRBJ2-2; 9 bases agree with TRBD1. TRBV23-1 is an open reading frame whose function is uncertain. This CDR3 spans 18 amino acids. The ends lost 1 base at V and 4 bases at J; junction bases unmatched: 10.

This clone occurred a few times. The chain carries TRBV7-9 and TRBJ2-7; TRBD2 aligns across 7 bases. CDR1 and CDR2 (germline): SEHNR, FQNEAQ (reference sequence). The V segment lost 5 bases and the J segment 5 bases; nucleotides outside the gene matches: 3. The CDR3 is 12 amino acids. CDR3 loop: CASSNRGDEQYF. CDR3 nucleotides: TGTGCCAGCAGCAACCGGGGGGACGAGCAGTACTTC.

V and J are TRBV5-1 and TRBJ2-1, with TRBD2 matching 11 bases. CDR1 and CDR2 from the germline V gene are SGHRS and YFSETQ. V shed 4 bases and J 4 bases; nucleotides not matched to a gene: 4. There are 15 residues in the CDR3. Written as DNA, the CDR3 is TGCGCCAGCAGCGATGGGACTAGCGGATACAATGAGCAGTTCTTC. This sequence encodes CASSDGTSGYNEQFF.

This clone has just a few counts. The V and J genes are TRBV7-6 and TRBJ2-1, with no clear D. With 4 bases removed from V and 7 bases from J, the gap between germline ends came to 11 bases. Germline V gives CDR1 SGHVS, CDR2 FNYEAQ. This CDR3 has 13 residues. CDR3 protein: CASSSQDGNEQFF. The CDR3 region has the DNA TGTGCCAGCAGCTCCCAGGACGGGAATGAGCAGTTCTTC.

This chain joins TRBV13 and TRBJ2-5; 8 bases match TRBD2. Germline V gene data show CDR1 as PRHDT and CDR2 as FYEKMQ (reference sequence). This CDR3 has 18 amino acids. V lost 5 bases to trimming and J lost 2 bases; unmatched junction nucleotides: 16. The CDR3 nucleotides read TGTGCCAGCAGCCTCAACCCCGGGAAAGCGGGAGATCAAGAGACCCAGTACTTC. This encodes CASSLNPGKAGDQETQYF. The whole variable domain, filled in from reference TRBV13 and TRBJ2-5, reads AAGVIQSPRHLIKEKRETATLKCYPIPRHDTVYWYQQGPGQDPQFLISFYEKMQSDKGSIPDRFSAQQFSDYHSELNMSSLELGDSALYFCASSLNPGKAGDQETQYFGPGTRLLVL.

The CDR3 protein is CASSQRMSSGETQYF. As DNA, the CDR3 is TGCGCCAGCAGCCAAAGAATGTCTAGCGGAGAGACCCAGTACTTC. The chain uses TRBV4-1 and TRBJ2-5, with 7 bases fitting TRBD2. This CDR3 comprises 15 residues. Germline lookup yields CDR1 MGHRA and CDR2 YSYEKL. Trimming removed 2 bases from V and 4 bases from J; junction bases left unmatched: 7.

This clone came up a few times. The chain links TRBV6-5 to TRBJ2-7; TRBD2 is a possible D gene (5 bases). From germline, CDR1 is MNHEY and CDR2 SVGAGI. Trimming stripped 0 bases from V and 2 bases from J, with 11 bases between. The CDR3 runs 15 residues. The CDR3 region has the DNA TGTGCCAGCAGTTACTCAGAGGGAAGTGCCTACGAGCAGTACTTC. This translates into CASSYSEGSAYEQYF.

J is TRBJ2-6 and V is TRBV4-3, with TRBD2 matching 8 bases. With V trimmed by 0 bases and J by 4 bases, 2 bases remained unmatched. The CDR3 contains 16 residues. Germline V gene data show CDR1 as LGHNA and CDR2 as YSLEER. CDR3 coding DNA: TGCGCCAGCAGCCAAGAGCGGGGGGCCGGGGCCAACGTCCTGACTTTC. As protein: CASSQERGAGANVLTF.

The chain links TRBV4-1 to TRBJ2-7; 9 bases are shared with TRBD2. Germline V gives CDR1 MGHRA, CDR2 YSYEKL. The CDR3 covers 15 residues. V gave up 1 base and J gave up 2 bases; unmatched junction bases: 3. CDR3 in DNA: TGCGCCAGCAGCCAAGTTTCTAGCGGGACCTACGAGCAGTACTTC. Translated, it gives CASSQVSSGTYEQYF.

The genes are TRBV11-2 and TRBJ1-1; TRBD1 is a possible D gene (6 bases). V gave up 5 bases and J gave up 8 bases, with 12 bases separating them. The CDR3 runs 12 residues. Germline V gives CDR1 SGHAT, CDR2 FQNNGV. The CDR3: CASSLGGGEAFF. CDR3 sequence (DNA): TGTGCCAGCAGCCTAGGGGGTGGGGAAGCTTTCTTT. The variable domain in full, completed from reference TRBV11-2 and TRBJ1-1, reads EAGVAQSPRYKIIEKRQSVAFWCNPISGHATLYWYQQILGQGPKLLIQFQNNGVVDDSQLPKDRFSAERLKGVDSTLKIQPAKLEDSAVYLCASSLGGGEAFFGQGTRLTVV.

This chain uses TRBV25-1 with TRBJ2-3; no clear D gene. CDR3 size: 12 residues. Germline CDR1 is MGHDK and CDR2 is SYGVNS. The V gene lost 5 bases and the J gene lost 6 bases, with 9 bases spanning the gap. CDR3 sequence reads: CASSSSRDTQYF. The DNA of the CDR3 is TGTGCCAGCAGTTCGTCCCGGGATACGCAGTATTTT. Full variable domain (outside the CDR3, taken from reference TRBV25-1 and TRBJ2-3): EADIYQTPRYLVIGTGKKITLECSQTMGHDKMYWYQQDPGMELHLIHYSYGVNSTEKGDLSSESTVSRIRTEHFPLTLESARPSHTSQYLCASSSSRDTQYFGPGTRLTVL.